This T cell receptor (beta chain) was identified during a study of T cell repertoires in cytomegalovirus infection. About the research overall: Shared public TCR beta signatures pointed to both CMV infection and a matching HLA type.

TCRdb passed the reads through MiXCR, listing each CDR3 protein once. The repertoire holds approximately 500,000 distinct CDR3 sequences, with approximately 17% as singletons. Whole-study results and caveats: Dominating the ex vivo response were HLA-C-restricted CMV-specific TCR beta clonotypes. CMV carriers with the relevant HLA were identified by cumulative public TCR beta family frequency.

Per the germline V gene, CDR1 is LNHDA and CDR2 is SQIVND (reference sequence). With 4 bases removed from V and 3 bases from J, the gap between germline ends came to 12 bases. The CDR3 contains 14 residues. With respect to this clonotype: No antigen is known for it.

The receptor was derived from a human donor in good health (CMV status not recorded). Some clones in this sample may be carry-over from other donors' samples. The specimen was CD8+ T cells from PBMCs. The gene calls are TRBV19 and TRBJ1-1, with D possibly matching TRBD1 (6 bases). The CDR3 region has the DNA TGTGCCAGTAGTACCAGGGGCGCAGACACTGAAGCTTTCTTT. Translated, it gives CASSTRGADTEAFF.